This TCR beta chain was recovered during a study of blood T cell repertoires in COVID-19. The wider study: The United States, Italy and Spain were the sources of the acute and convalescent COVID-19 samples. Sources were T cells, B-cell-depleted T cells, or PBMCs; the material itself was cDNA or gDNA.

Original analysis: Estimation of nucleated cell counts was performed using reference gene primer amplification. Data came from immunoSEQ multiplex PCR; TCRdb stores just in-frame clones and leaves some out. That table supplies the V and J calls and clone size; D and trimming were determined from the DNA. Here the sample spans 150,000 to 200,000 clones, less than 90% being singletons. This TCR was recovered from a man aged 55 to 69 with acute or convalescent COVID-19. The source material was peripheral blood.

The CDR3 protein is CASSPGTDYGYTF. The CDR3 nucleotides are TGTGCCAGTAGTCCTGGGACAGACTATGGCTACACCTTC. This chain joins TRBV19 and TRBJ1-2, with 7 bases matching TRBD1. Germline trimming cut 5 bases from V and 3 bases from J; bases unmatched to any gene: 3. The CDR3 runs 13 residues. Germline V gene sequence: CDR1 LNHDA, CDR2 SQIVND (reference sequence).